This record looks at one T cell receptor beta chain sequence and its context. This specimen comes from a study of blood T cell repertoires in COVID-19. The wider study: Acute-phase and convalescent COVID-19 samples originated in the United States, Italy and Spain.

V was clipped by 5 bases and J by 3 bases, with 16 bases between them. CDR1 and CDR2 from the germline V gene are SGHNT and YENEEA. The CDR3 runs to 15 residues. This table comes from immunoSEQ multiplex PCR, and its TCRdb copy is limited to in-frame clones, with some not included. The table lists 200,000 to 250,000 clones, around 83% of them singletons. The receptor was derived from a woman in her forties or fifties with acute or convalescent COVID-19. The chain couples TRBV11-3 to TRBJ1-1; D is unclear. Sequences were obtained from peripheral blood. The CDR3 DNA reads as TGTGCCAGCAGCGCAAGCAGCGTTGACGACACTGAAGCTTTCTTT. Translation: CASSASSVDDTEAFF.